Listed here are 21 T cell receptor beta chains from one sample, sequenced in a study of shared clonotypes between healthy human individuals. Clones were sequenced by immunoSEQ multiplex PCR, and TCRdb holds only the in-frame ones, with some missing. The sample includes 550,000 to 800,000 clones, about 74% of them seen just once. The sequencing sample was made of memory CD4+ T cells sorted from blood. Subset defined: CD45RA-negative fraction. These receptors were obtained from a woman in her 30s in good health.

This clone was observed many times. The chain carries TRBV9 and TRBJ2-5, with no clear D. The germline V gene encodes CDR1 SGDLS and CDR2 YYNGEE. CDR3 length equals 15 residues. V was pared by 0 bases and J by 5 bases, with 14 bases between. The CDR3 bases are TGTGCCAGCAGCGTAGCTGTGGGGATATGGGAGACCCAGTACTTC. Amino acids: CASSVAVGIWETQYF. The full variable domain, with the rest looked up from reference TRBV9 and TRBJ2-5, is DSGVTQTPKHLITATGQRVTLRCSPRSGDLSVYWYQQSLDQGLQFLIQYYNGEERAKGNILERFSAQQFPDLHSELNLSSLELGDSALYFCASSVAVGIWETQYFGPGTRLLVL.

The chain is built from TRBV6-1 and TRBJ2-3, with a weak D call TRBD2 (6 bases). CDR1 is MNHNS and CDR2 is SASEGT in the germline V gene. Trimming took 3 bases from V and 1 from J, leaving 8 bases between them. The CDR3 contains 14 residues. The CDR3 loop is CASSESGRTDTQYF. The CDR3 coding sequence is TGTGCCAGCAGTGAGAGCGGGCGCACAGATACGCAGTATTTT.

CDR3 in amino acids: CASSLPKDKALTGELFF. CDR3 sequence (DNA): TGCGCCAGCAGCTTACCCAAGGACAAGGCGCTCACCGGGGAGCTGTTTTTT. The chain couples TRBV5-1 to TRBJ2-2; TRBD1 is a possible D gene (5 bases). The CDR3 totals 17 residues. Germline V CDR1 and CDR2: SGHRS, YFSETQ. V was shortened by 2 bases and J by 4 bases, with 18 bases between the two germline ends.

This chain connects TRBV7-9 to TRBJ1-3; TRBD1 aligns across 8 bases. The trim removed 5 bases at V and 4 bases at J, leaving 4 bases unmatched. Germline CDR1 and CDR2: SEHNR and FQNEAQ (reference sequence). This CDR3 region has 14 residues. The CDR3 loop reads CASSLTGEGNTIYF. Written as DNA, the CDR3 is TGTGCCAGCAGCCTGACAGGGGAAGGAAACACCATATATTTT.

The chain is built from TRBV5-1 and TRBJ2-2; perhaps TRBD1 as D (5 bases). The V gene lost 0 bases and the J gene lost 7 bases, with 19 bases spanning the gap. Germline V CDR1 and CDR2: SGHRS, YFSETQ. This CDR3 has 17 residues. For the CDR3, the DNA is TGCGCCAGCAGCTTGGCCCGACAGATTAGGTCTGACGGGGAGCTGTTTTTT. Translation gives CASSLARQIRSDGELFF.

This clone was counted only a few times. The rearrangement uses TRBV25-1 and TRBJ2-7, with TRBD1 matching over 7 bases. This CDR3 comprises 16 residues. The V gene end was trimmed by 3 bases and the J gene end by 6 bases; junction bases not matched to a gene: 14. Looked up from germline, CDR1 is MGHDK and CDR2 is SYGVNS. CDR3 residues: CASSDLQTGSAGEQYF. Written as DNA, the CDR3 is TGTGCCAGCAGTGACCTCCAGACAGGGAGTGCGGGCGAGCAGTACTTC.

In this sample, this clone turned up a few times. The CDR3 DNA reads TGTGCCAGCAGCTGGCCCGGGACAGGGTCGAGCAATGAGCAGTTCTTC. Protein sequence: CASSWPGTGSSNEQFF. The chain combines TRBV4-2 with TRBJ2-1; TRBD1 aligns across 9 bases. From germline, CDR1 is LGHNA and CDR2 YNFKEQ. This CDR3 has 16 residues. V gave up 5 bases and J gave up 6 bases; unmatched junction bases: 11.

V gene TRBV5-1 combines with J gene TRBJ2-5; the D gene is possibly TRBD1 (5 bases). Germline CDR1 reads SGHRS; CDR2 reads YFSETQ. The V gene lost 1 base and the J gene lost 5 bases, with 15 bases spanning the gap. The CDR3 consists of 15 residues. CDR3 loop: CASSLNAPGPETQYF. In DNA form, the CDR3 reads TGCGCCAGCAGCTTGAATGCCCCAGGGCCGGAGACCCAGTACTTC.

The CDR3 spells CASCPGQAYEQYF. The CDR3 DNA reads as TGTGCCAGCTGTCCGGGACAGGCCTACGAGCAGTACTTC. The chain combines TRBV28 with TRBJ2-7, with 8 bases that match TRBD1. The CDR3 runs to 13 residues. J lost 2 bases, V lost 8 bases, and 5 bases had no gene match. Per germline, CDR1 MDHEN and CDR2 SYDVKM.

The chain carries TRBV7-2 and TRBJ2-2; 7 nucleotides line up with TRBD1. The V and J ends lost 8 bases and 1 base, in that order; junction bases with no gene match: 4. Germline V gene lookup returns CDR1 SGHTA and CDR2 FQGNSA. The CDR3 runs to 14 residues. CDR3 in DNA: TGTGCCAGCTCCCGGACAGGGAACACCGGGGAGCTGTTTTTT. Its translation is CASSRTGNTGELFF.

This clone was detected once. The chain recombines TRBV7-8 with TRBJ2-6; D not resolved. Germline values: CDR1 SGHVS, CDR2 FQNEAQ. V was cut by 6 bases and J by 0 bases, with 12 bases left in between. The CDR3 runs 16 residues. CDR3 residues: CASRSRGTSGANVLTF. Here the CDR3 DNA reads TGTGCCAGCAGGTCTAGAGGCACCTCTGGGGCCAACGTCCTGACTTTC.

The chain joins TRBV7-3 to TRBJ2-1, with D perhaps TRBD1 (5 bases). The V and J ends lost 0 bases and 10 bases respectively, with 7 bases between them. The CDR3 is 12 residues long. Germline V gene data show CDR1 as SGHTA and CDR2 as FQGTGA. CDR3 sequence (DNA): TGTGCCAGCAGCTTAACGGCAGGGGAGCAGTTCTTC. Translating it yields CASSLTAGEQFF.

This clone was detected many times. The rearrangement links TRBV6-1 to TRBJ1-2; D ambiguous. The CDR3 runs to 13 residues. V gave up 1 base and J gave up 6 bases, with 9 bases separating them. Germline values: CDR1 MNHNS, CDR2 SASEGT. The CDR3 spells CASSEVHTDGYTF. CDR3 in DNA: TGTGCCAGCAGTGAAGTGCATACCGATGGCTACACCTTC.

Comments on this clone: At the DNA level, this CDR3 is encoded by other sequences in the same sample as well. CDR3 amino acids: CASSLETYNEQFF. The CDR3 DNA follows: TGCGCCAGCAGCTTGGAAACGTACAATGAGCAGTTCTTC. The chain carries TRBV5-1 and TRBJ2-1; D call uncertain. V lost 0 bases to trimming and J lost 4 bases, with 5 bases between them. Germline V gene lookup returns CDR1 SGHRS and CDR2 YFSETQ. There are 13 residues in the CDR3.

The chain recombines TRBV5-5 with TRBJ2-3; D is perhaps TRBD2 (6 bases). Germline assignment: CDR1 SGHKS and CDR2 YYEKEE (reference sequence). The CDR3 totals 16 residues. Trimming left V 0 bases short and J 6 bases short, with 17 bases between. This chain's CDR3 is CASSLAGGSRYDTQYF. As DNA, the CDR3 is TGTGCCAGCAGCTTGGCTGGGGGGTCCAGGTACGATACGCAGTATTTT.

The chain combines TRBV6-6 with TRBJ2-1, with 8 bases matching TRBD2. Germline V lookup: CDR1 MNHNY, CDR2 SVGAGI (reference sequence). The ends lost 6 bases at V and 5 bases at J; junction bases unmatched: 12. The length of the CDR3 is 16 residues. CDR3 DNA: TGTGCCAGCAGCCCTCGCCGGGAGGGCCTCCACAATGAGCAGTTCTTC. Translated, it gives CASSPRREGLHNEQFF.

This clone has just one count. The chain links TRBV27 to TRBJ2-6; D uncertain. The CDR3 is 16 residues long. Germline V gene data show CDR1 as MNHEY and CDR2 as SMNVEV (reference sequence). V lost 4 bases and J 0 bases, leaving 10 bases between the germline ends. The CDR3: CASSSRRASGANVLTF. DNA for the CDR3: TGTGCCAGCAGTTCACGTCGGGCCTCTGGGGCCAACGTCCTGACTTTC.

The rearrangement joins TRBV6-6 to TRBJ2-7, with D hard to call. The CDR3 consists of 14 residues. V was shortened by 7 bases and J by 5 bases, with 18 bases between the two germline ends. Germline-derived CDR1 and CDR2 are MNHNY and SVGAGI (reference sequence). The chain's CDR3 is CASKMDSNTNEQYF. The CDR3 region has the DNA TGTGCCAGCAAGATGGATAGTAACACCAACGAGCAGTACTTC.

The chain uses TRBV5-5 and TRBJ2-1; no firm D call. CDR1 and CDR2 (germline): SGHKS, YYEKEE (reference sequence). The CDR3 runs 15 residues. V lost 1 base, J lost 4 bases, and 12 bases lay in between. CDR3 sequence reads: CASSLSLGGYNEQFF. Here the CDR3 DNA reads TGTGCCAGCAGCTTGAGTCTAGGCGGTTACAATGAGCAGTTCTTC.

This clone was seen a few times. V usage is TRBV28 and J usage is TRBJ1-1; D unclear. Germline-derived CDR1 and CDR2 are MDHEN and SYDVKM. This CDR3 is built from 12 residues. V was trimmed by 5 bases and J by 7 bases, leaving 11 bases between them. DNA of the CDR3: TGTGCCAGCAGTCCCCTTTTGGGTGAAGCTTTCTTT. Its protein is CASSPLLGEAFF.

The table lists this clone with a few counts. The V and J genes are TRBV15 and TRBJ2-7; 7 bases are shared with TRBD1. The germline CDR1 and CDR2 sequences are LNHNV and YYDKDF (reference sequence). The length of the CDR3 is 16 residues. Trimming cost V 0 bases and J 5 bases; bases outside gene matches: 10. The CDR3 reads CATSRDQRQGVDEQYF. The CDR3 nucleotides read TGTGCCACCAGCAGAGATCAAAGGCAGGGGGTCGACGAGCAGTACTTC.